This T cell receptor beta chain was recovered during a study of blood T cell repertoires in COVID-19. Study information: The United States, Italy and Spain were the sources of the acute and convalescent COVID-19 samples. T cells, B-cell-depleted T cells, or PBMCs provided the cDNA or gDNA that served as material.

CDR3 size: 17 residues. In germline, CDR1 is LGHDT, CDR2 YNNKEL (reference sequence). V lost 3 bases and J lost 0, with 14 bases in between. In the authors' workflow: Reference gene primer amplification gave nucleated cell count estimates. Profiling relied on immunoSEQ multiplex PCR, and the TCRdb table lists in-frame clones only, not all of them. V, J and clone size are taken as reported in that table, and D and trimming were inferred from the DNA itself. Altogether roughly 140,000 clones are present, roughly three quarters being singletons, with the ten largest covering around 4%. This clone was recorded a few times.

V gene TRBV3-1 (or the pseudogene TRBV3-2) combines with J gene TRBJ2-2, with D perhaps TRBD2 (5 bases). The sample was peripheral blood. This receptor was obtained from a man in his fifties or sixties with acute or convalescent COVID-19. The CDR3 DNA sequence: TGTGCCAGCAGCCAGGCGCTAGCTCTTGCGAACACCGGGGAGCTGTTTTTT. It encodes CASSQALALANTGELFF.